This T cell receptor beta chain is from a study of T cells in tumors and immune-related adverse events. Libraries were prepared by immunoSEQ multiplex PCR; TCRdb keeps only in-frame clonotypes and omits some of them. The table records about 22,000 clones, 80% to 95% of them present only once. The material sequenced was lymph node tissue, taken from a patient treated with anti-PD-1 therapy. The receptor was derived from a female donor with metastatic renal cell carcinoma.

The CDR3 loop reads CASSFTGTQRVSEQYF. The CDR3 DNA reads as TGCGCCAGCAGCTTTACCGGGACCCAGCGAGTTAGCGAGCAGTACTTC. The chain uses TRBV5-1 and TRBJ2-7; possibly TRBD1 or TRBD2 for D (5 bases each). Trimming stripped 2 bases from V and 6 bases from J, with 21 bases between. Germline assignment: CDR1 SGHRS and CDR2 YFSETQ. CDR3 size: 16 residues.